This T cell receptor beta chain stems from a study of vaccination and CD4 T cells after COVID-19. Study context: Post-diagnosis, post-COVID samples were collected after a median approximately 97 days, ranging 35 to 161.

With 4 bases removed from V and 3 bases from J, the gap between germline ends came to 12 bases. This CDR3 is built from 14 residues. Germline CDR1 and CDR2: MNHEY and SVGEGT. Concerning this clonotype itself: Its cognate antigen is unknown.

The Oncomine TCR Beta short-read assay was applied to DNA of cultured CD4+ T cells. TCRdb passed the PCR reads through MiXCR, listing each CDR3 protein once. The sample consists of 9,500 to 15,000 distinct CDR3 sequences, 60% of them appearing once. Study observations and caveats: SARS-CoV-2-reactive clonotype medians increased from roughly 21 to 40, not significantly.

Documented treatment: approximately nine-day PBMC culture with coronavirus spike peptide pools or control peptides (ViraFEST assay). The TCR comes from a human donor who had recovered from COVID-19. The chain has TRBV6-2 or TRBV6-3 and TRBJ1-2, with no clear D. Material: CD4+ T cells from blood, cultured in vitro. The CDR3 is CASSSYRDHYGYTF. CDR3 nucleotide sequence: TGTGCCAGCAGTTCTTACCGGGATCACTATGGCTACACCTTC.